This T cell receptor (beta chain) appears in the sequencing data of a study of identical twins. This clonotype has only a few counts. TCRdb analysed the 5' RACE reads with MiXCR anew, one entry per CDR3 protein. The sample lists 1.5 million to 2 million distinct CDR3 sequences; about 31% were seen once. Germline V lookup: CDR1 MDHEN, CDR2 SYDVKM. V was shortened by 1 base and J by 3 bases, with 13 bases between the two germline ends. CDR3 size: 15 residues. The sequenced sample was cord blood. The origin of this receptor is a newborn girl in good health. The rearrangement joins TRBV28 to TRBJ2-7, with D tentatively TRBD1 (5 bases). The CDR3 loop is CASSLSRQTFYEQYF. The CDR3 DNA is TGTGCCAGCAGTTTATCTCGACAGACTTTCTACGAGCAGTACTTC. The complete variable domain, with remaining parts taken from reference TRBV28 and TRBJ2-7, reads DVKVTQSSRYLVKRTGEKVFLECVQDMDHENMFWYRQDPGLGLRLIYFSYDVKMKEKGDIPEGYSVSREKKERFSLILESASTNQTSMYLCASSLSRQTFYEQYFGPGTRLTVT.